The 21 T cell receptor beta chains reported below all come from one sample, sequenced in a study of blood T cell repertoires in COVID-19. Clones were sequenced by immunoSEQ multiplex PCR, and TCRdb holds only the in-frame ones, with some missing. Of some 70,000 clones listed, 65% to 90% were seen once; the top ten hold over 1.1%. Sequences were obtained from peripheral blood. The receptors shown here come from a woman in her fifties or sixties with acute or convalescent COVID-19.

The rearrangement links TRBV12-5 to TRBJ2-2; TRBD2 is a possible D gene (5 bases). The CDR3 spans 15 residues. In germline, CDR1 is LGHNT, CDR2 FRNRAP. The ends were cut back, 2 bases at V and 1 base at J, with 8 bases in the middle. CDR3 sequence: CASGLRAGNTGELFF. The CDR3 bases are TGTGCTAGTGGTTTGCGGGCGGGGAACACCGGGGAGCTGTTTTTT.

The V gene is TRBV20-1, the J gene TRBJ2-1; D possibly corresponds to TRBD2 (5 bases). Trimming pared 3 bases from V and 8 bases from J, leaving 23 bases between. Germline V gene lookup returns CDR1 DFQATT and CDR2 SNEGSKA (reference sequence). The CDR3 runs to 16 residues. DNA for the CDR3: TGCAGTGCTAGTTGGCCGGGCGGGTTAGGGCCCGATGAGCAGTTCTTC. As protein: CSASWPGGLGPDEQFF.

This chain joins TRBV7-2 and TRBJ1-1; D perhaps matches TRBD1 (5 bases). Germline-derived CDR1 and CDR2 are SGHTA and FQGNSA. The length of the CDR3 is 15 residues. The ends were cut back, 1 base at V and 5 bases at J, with 14 bases in the middle. The CDR3 sequence: CASSLGAGMRTEAFF. In nucleotides, the CDR3 is TGTGCCAGCAGCTTAGGTGCAGGGATGAGGACTGAAGCTTTCTTT.

The CDR3 sequence: CASGTDRVGGQPQHF. The CDR3, as DNA: TGCGCCAGCGGGACGGACAGGGTTGGGGGGCAGCCCCAGCATTTT. The gene calls are TRBV4-1 and TRBJ1-5, with TRBD1 matching 8 bases. CDR1 is MGHRA and CDR2 is YSYEKL in the germline V gene. The CDR3 runs 15 residues. V trimming: 8 bases; J trimming: 7 bases; junction bases outside the gene matches: 13.

This clone was detected only once. This chain uses TRBV9 with TRBJ2-3; 8 nucleotides agree with TRBD2. Germline V CDR1 and CDR2: SGDLS, YYNGEE. This CDR3 has 15 amino acids. V lost 4 bases and J lost 5; bases outside the gene matches: 9. The CDR3 DNA follows: TGTGCCAGCAGCCCTGGCGGGGGGCGCAAAGATACGCAGTATTTT. Its translation: CASSPGGGRKDTQYF.

This rearrangement joins TRBV7-9 to TRBJ1-6, with a tentative D call TRBD1 (5 bases). The CDR3 runs 13 residues. Trimming shortened V by 4 bases and J by 7 bases, and 8 bases separated the two germline ends. The germline V gene has CDR1 SEHNR and CDR2 FQNEAQ (reference sequence). The CDR3 DNA reads as TGTGCCAGCAGCTCAGACAGAAATTCACCCCTCCACTTT. Its translation: CASSSDRNSPLHF.

This clone was seen once. The chain couples TRBV5-1 to TRBJ2-5; 13 positions agree with TRBD2. This CDR3 region has 17 residues. The germline CDR1 and CDR2 sequences are SGHRS and YFSETQ. With 4 bases clipped from V and 4 bases from J, the junction kept 10 bases outside the gene matches. The CDR3 sequence: CASSATLWTSGGETQYF. In DNA form, the CDR3 reads TGCGCCAGCAGCGCCACGCTTTGGACTAGCGGGGGAGAGACCCAGTACTTC.

This clone has just a few counts. V usage is TRBV28 and J usage is TRBJ1-4; 8 bases line up with TRBD1. Germline CDR1 MDHEN, CDR2 SYDVKM. The CDR3 spans 15 residues. V lost 2 bases and J lost 5; bases outside the gene matches: 4. CDR3 nucleotide sequence: TGTGCCAGCAGTTTACCCGGACAGGGAAATGAAAAACTGTTTTTT. Its protein is CASSLPGQGNEKLFF.

The rearrangement uses TRBV7-2 and TRBJ1-1; unclear D gene. CDR1 and CDR2 from the germline V gene are SGHTA and FQGNSA. Trimming pared 5 bases from V and 4 bases from J, leaving 11 bases between. The CDR3 has 13 amino acids. CDR3 region: CASSPVRGTEAFF. CDR3 DNA sequence: TGTGCCAGCAGCCCCGTTCGGGGCACTGAAGCTTTCTTT.

The CDR3 nucleotides read TGCGCCAGCAGTGTACAGGGCAATCAGCCCCAGCATTTT. Protein: CASSVQGNQPQHF. This rearrangement joins TRBV10-2 to TRBJ1-5; a weak D match, TRBD1 (5 bases). The CDR3 contains 13 residues. Germline V gives CDR1 WSHSY, CDR2 SAAADI. V was cut by 4 bases and J by 2 bases, with 6 bases left in between.

For the CDR3, the DNA is TGTGCCAGCAGCCGGACTAGTTGGACCATTCAGTACTTC. Translation: CASSRTSWTIQYF. The chain employs TRBV3-1 (or the pseudogene TRBV3-2) and TRBJ2-4; 7 bases match TRBD2. Germline V gives CDR1 LGHDT, CDR2 YNNKEL (reference sequence). This CDR3 is built from 13 residues. J gave up 9 bases and V 4 bases, and 6 bases lay outside the gene matches.

The J gene is TRBJ2-6, the V gene TRBV28; 7 bases line up with TRBD1. This CDR3 region has 17 residues. The germline V gene encodes CDR1 MDHEN and CDR2 SYDVKM. V was clipped by 2 bases and J by 2 bases; unmatched bases: 6. Here the CDR3 DNA reads TGTGCCAGCAGTTTAAACGAAGGGGGCGCTGGGGCCAACGTCCTGACTTTC. Residues: CASSLNEGGAGANVLTF.

To note about this clone: A junction boundary mismatches the germline segment, possibly from a read error. The chain joins TRBV28 to TRBJ1-3; possible D gene TRBD1, 5 bases. The CDR3 consists of 13 residues. Germline V gives CDR1 MDHEN, CDR2 SYDVKM. This CDR3 is CASSLGPIGRMDF. CDR3 bases: TGTGCCAGCAGTTTGGGGCCGATTGGGCGTATGGATTTT.

This clone was detected once. This chain uses TRBV4-1 with TRBJ1-2; 7 positions match TRBD1. The ends lost 0 bases at V and 3 bases at J; junction bases unmatched: 7. The length of the CDR3 is 16 residues. In germline, CDR1 is MGHRA, CDR2 YSYEKL. In DNA form, the CDR3 reads TGCGCCAGCAGCCAAGATCGGACAGGCCGATACTATGGCTACACCTTC. It encodes CASSQDRTGRYYGYTF.

The genes are TRBV30 and TRBJ2-1; TRBD2 aligns across 11 bases. CDR1 GTSNPN and CDR2 SVGIG come from the germline V gene (reference sequence). This CDR3 region has 13 residues. V dropped 3 bases and J dropped 9; count of bases not matched to a gene: 4. CDR3 in DNA: TGTGCCTGGAGACTAGCGGGGGTCGGTGAGCAGTTCTTC. Its translation: CAWRLAGVGEQFF.

This CDR3 reads CASRPDLTGAHGFF. Here the CDR3 DNA reads TGTGCCAGCAGACCAGACCTGACAGGGGCCCACGGGTTCTTC. The J gene is TRBJ2-1, the V gene TRBV28; 8 nucleotides line up with TRBD1. This CDR3 contains 14 residues. With V trimmed by 6 bases and J by 15 bases, 16 bases remained unmatched. Germline lookup yields CDR1 MDHEN and CDR2 SYDVKM.

The J gene is TRBJ2-1, the V gene TRBV5-1, with D maybe TRBD2 (6 bases). Trimming pared 0 bases from V and 10 bases from J, leaving 8 bases between. Germline assignment: CDR1 SGHRS and CDR2 YFSETQ. This CDR3 is built from 12 residues. The CDR3 reads CASSLEAGEQFF. The CDR3 nucleotides read TGCGCCAGCAGCTTGGAGGCGGGAGAGCAGTTCTTC.

The chain combines TRBV28 with TRBJ1-2; 7 nucleotides align to TRBD1. This CDR3 has 13 amino acids. After removal of 8 bases from V and 4 bases from J, the junction contained 7 bases not matched to a gene. In germline, CDR1 is MDHEN, CDR2 SYDVKM. The CDR3 DNA sequence: TGTGCCAGCGGAGAACAGGGGCTCTATGGCTACACCTTC. Translating it yields CASGEQGLYGYTF.

V usage is TRBV6-6 and J usage is TRBJ1-2; tentative D call: TRBD1 (6 bases). Germline CDR1 reads MNHNY; CDR2 reads SVGAGI (reference sequence). This CDR3 has 16 residues. Trimming left V 2 bases short and J 8 bases short, with 21 bases between. CDR3 in DNA: TGTGCCAGCAGTTACGACCCCGCCGGCAGGGGAAAAGGCTACACCTTC. It codes for CASSYDPAGRGKGYTF.

The chain uses TRBV9 and TRBJ1-1; 8 bases align to TRBD1. The V gene's germline CDR1 is SGDLS and CDR2 YYNGEE. This CDR3 comprises 14 residues. V lost 2 bases, J lost 4 bases, and 4 bases stayed unmatched. The DNA for the CDR3 is TGTGCCAGCAGCGTCCAGGGGGCGAGCACTGAAGCTTTCTTT. Its protein product is CASSVQGASTEAFF.

CDR3 in amino acids: CASSKTGPNEKLFF. CDR3 DNA: TGTGCCAGCAGTAAGACAGGACCGAATGAAAAACTGTTTTTT. J is TRBJ1-4 and V is TRBV27, with D possibly being TRBD1 (6 bases). The CDR3 has 14 residues. The V and J ends lost 5 bases and 5 bases respectively, with 12 bases between them. Germline V gene lookup returns CDR1 MNHEY and CDR2 SMNVEV (reference sequence).